This is a list of T cell receptor beta chains from one sample in a study of neurological immune-mediated disorders. Using its own MiXCR run on the 5' RACE reads, TCRdb lists one record per CDR3 protein. The sample records more than 9,000 distinct CDR3 sequences, around 20% being singletons. The sequenced sample was CD8+ T cells from blood. The receptors here all came from a woman aged 60-75 years with HTLV-1-associated myelopathy (HAM/TSP). The CDR3 runs from the conserved cysteine through the conserved F or W. The D gene is left open where the match is weak. Size is stated for part of the rows, as once, few or many counts, or as a class when the clone is expanded.

V: TRBV20-1; D: -; J: TRBJ1-2; size: many; DNA: TGCAGTGCTAGAGATTTACAGCGGGATGGCTACACCTTC; CDR3: CSARDLQRDGYTF
V: TRBV10-3; D: TRBD1; J: TRBJ2-7; size: many; DNA: TGTGCCATCAACACACTCGGACAGGGGAGGGACGAGCAGTACTTC; CDR3: CAINTLGQGRDEQYF
V: TRBV7-7; D: -; J: TRBJ2-5; size: many; DNA: TGTGCTAGCAGCCCCGGGGCCGCGGAGCAAGAGACCCAGTACTTC; CDR3: CASSPGAAEQETQYF
V: TRBV5-1; D: TRBD1; J: TRBJ2-2; size: many; DNA: TGCGCCAGCAGCTCTGACAGGGTTACCGGGGAGCTGTTTTTT; CDR3: CASSSDRVTGELFF
V: TRBV5-1; D: -; J: TRBJ1-1; size: many; DNA: TGCGCCAGCAGCTTGGCCAAGGGTTTGAACACTGAAGCTTTCTTT; CDR3: CASSLAKGLNTEAFF
V: TRBV12-3/TRBV12-4; D: -; J: TRBJ2-2; size: many; DNA: TGTGCCAGCAGTTCCCATGCCGGGGAGCTGTTTTTT; CDR3: CASSSHAGELFF
V: TRBV2; D: TRBD1; J: TRBJ1-1; size: many; DNA: TGTGCCAGCAGTCAATACAGGGGGAGGAACACTGAAGCTTTCTTT; CDR3: CASSQYRGRNTEAFF
V: TRBV10-3; D: TRBD1; J: TRBJ1-1; size: -; DNA: TGTGCCATCAGACCGGACAGGGGAGGGAGTATCACTGAAGCTTTCTTT; CDR3: CAIRPDRGGSITEAFF
V: TRBV20-1; D: -; J: TRBJ1-4; size: many; DNA: TGCAGTGCTAACACAGGTGATAATGAAAAACTGTTTTTT; CDR3: CSANTGDNEKLFF
V: TRBV9; D: -; J: TRBJ2-3; size: medium-sized; DNA: TGTGCCAGCAGCGTAGAAGGAAAGGGTTATACGCAGTATTTT; CDR3: CASSVEGKGYTQYF
V: TRBV27; D: TRBD1; J: TRBJ1-2; size: many; DNA: TGTGCCAGCAGTCTGTCCTACAGGGGGTCGTTTGGCTACACCTTC; CDR3: CASSLSYRGSFGYTF
V: TRBV29-1; D: -; J: TRBJ2-1; size: once; DNA: TGCAGCGTCGCTATGGGGGCGGCCAATGAGCAGTTCTTC; CDR3: CSVAMGAANEQFF
V: TRBV6-5; D: TRBD1; J: TRBJ1-6; size: many; DNA: TGTGCCAGCAGGGCCCGACAGGGGAGTAGGTCACCCCTCCACTTT; CDR3: CASRARQGSRSPLHF
V: TRBV27; D: -; J: TRBJ1-5; size: many; DNA: TGTGCCAGCAGTCTGTACCGGGACATAGGTCTGGGTCAGCCCCAGCATTTT; CDR3: CASSLYRDIGLGQPQHF
V: TRBV5-1; D: TRBD1; J: TRBJ1-6; size: many; DNA: TGCGCCAGCAGCTACAGGGGGCCTAATAGTAATTCACCCCTCCACTTT; CDR3: CASSYRGPNSNSPLHF
V: TRBV12-3/TRBV12-4; D: -; J: TRBJ1-1; size: -; DNA: TGTGCCAGCAGTTTAGCTGGGACATATGATGAAGCTTTCTTT; CDR3: CASSLAGTYDEAFF
V: TRBV9; D: -; J: TRBJ1-2; size: -; DNA: TGTGCCAGCAGCCTCGGGGATCCGGGCTATGGCTACACCTTC; CDR3: CASSLGDPGYGYTF
V: TRBV7-8; D: TRBD2; J: TRBJ2-7; size: once; DNA: TGTGCCAGCAGCTCAAATACCCCGGGACTAGCGGCCGAGCAGTACTTC; CDR3: CASSSNTPGLAAEQYF
V: TRBV6-2/TRBV6-3; D: -; J: TRBJ1-5; size: many; DNA: TGTGCCAGCAGTTTTATGAGCCAGCCCCAGCATTTT; CDR3: CASSFMSQPQHF
V: TRBV14; D: -; J: TRBJ2-7; size: many; DNA: TGTGCCAGCAGCCAAGCGATCGGTCCCCGGCAGTACTTC; CDR3: CASSQAIGPRQYF
V: TRBV29-1; D: -; J: TRBJ1-2; size: many; DNA: TGCAGCGTTGAATTAGTAGACCTCCCTAACTATGGCTACACCTTC; CDR3: CSVELVDLPNYGYTF
V: TRBV6-5; D: -; J: TRBJ2-1; size: once; DNA: TGTGCCAGCAGTTACTCGATCCCTGACTACTTGAGTGAGCAGTTCTTC; CDR3: CASSYSIPDYLSEQFF
V: TRBV10-2; D: -; J: TRBJ2-7; size: many; DNA: TGCGCCAGCTCGGGCCTAGACTCCTACGAGCAGTACTTC; CDR3: CASSGLDSYEQYF
V: TRBV5-1; D: -; J: TRBJ1-4; size: many; DNA: TGCGCCAGCAGCCCATACACTAATGAAAAACTGTTTTTT; CDR3: CASSPYTNEKLFF
V: TRBV20-1; D: TRBD1; J: TRBJ2-5; size: few; DNA: TGCAGTGCTATTTCTTCACAGGGGGCTGGGGAGACCCAGTACTTC; CDR3: CSAISSQGAGETQYF
V: TRBV5-1; D: -; J: TRBJ2-2; size: medium-sized; DNA: TGCGCCAGCAGCTCTCCGCCCGGGACCCGGCCTACCGGGGAGCTGTTTTTT; CDR3: CASSSPPGTRPTGELFF
V: TRBV7-9; D: -; J: TRBJ2-1; size: many; DNA: TGTGCCAGCAGTACAGGTGGCGAGCAGTTCTTC; CDR3: CASSTGGEQFF
V: TRBV4-3; D: -; J: TRBJ2-1; size: -; DNA: TGCGCCAGCAGCAAAACGACTGATTACAATGAGCAGTTCTTC; CDR3: CASSKTTDYNEQFF
V: TRBV10-1; D: TRBD2; J: TRBJ2-1; size: -; DNA: TGCGCCAGCAGTGACATGACTAGCGGGGGGGCCGGTGAGCAGTTCTTC; CDR3: CASSDMTSGGAGEQFF
V: TRBV10-3; D: TRBD1; J: TRBJ2-7; size: many; DNA: TGTGCCATCAGTAGATCAGGACAGGTCTACTACGAGCAGTACTTC; CDR3: CAISRSGQVYYEQYF
V: TRBV28; D: TRBD1; J: TRBJ2-7; size: many; DNA: TGTGCCAGCAGTTGGACAGGCTACGAGCAGTACTTC; CDR3: CASSWTGYEQYF
V: TRBV5-1; D: TRBD2; J: TRBJ2-7; size: many; DNA: TGCGCCAGCAGCTTGTATGCGGGGGGGCGGACCTACGAGCAGTACTTC; CDR3: CASSLYAGGRTYEQYF
V: TRBV10-3; D: TRBD1; J: TRBJ2-7; size: once; DNA: TGTGCCATCAGTGAACAGACAGGGGACGAGCAGTACTTC; CDR3: CAISEQTGDEQYF
V: TRBV7-9; D: -; J: TRBJ2-1; size: few; DNA: TGTGCCAGCAGCCCCGGACTGGAGCAGTTCTTC; CDR3: CASSPGLEQFF
V: TRBV5-1; D: -; J: TRBJ1-1; size: many; DNA: TGCGCCAGCAGCCAAGGTCCGGTAGGGACGAACACTGAAGCTTTCTTT; CDR3: CASSQGPVGTNTEAFF
V: TRBV6-5; D: -; J: TRBJ1-2; size: many; DNA: TGTGCCAGCAGTTACTCGAGGGGAAAGGGCTACACCTTC; CDR3: CASSYSRGKGYTF
V: TRBV20-1; D: -; J: TRBJ1-5; size: many; DNA: TGCAGTGGAACCCCGGGACAACTCAATCAGCCCCAGCATTTT; CDR3: CSGTPGQLNQPQHF
V: TRBV20-1; D: -; J: TRBJ2-7; size: many; DNA: TGCAGTGCTAGAGAGGCCTACGAGCAGTACTTC; CDR3: CSAREAYEQYF
V: TRBV6-5; D: TRBD2; J: TRBJ2-7; size: few; DNA: TGTGCCAGCAGTTTAACCGGGACTAGGGACTACGAGCAGTACTTC; CDR3: CASSLTGTRDYEQYF
V: TRBV6-6; D: -; J: TRBJ2-1; size: -; DNA: TGTGCCAGCAGTTGGGGCGGATACAATGAGCAGTTCTTC; CDR3: CASSWGGYNEQFF
V: TRBV7-8; D: -; J: TRBJ2-3; size: many; DNA: TGTGCCAGCAGCGAGGCGGGGGCCACAGATACGCAGTATTTT; CDR3: CASSEAGATDTQYF
V: TRBV20-1; D: TRBD2; J: TRBJ2-5; size: many; DNA: TGCAGTGCTAGAGATCCAGGAGCTAGCGGGGGGTACCAAGAGACCCAGTACTTC; CDR3: CSARDPGASGGYQETQYF
V: TRBV20-1; D: -; J: TRBJ2-1; size: many; DNA: TGCAGTGCCCCGACCGCATACAATGAGCAGTTCTTC; CDR3: CSAPTAYNEQFF
V: TRBV9; D: -; J: TRBJ1-2; size: many; DNA: TGTGCCAGCAGCGTAGGGGGCCGGGACTATGGCTACACCTTC; CDR3: CASSVGGRDYGYTF
V: TRBV11-2; D: TRBD2; J: TRBJ2-1; size: -; DNA: TGTGCCAGCAGCCCTACTAACGGGGGGGCGGCCAATGAGCAGTTCTTC; CDR3: CASSPTNGGAANEQFF
V: TRBV6-5; D: -; J: TRBJ1-1; size: many; DNA: TGTGCCAGCAGTTCAGTAGCGATGGCGAACACTGAAGCTTTCTTT; CDR3: CASSSVAMANTEAFF
V: TRBV20-1; D: TRBD2; J: TRBJ2-1; size: -; DNA: TGCAGTGCTGGCCTCGGGGGGACCTCCTACAATGAGCAGTTCTTC; CDR3: CSAGLGGTSYNEQFF
V: TRBV7-2; D: -; J: TRBJ2-3; size: many; DNA: -; CDR3: CASSFYICSATSGGAADTQYF